This paragraph covers one T cell receptor (beta chain) sequence. Per the germline V gene, CDR1 is SGHTA and CDR2 is FQGNSA. J gave up 6 bases and V 2 bases, and 6 bases lay outside the gene matches. The CDR3 loop spans 15 amino acids. Time point of the sample: patch test 1, 2 weeks after DPC sensitization. This sample's treatment: therapeutic diphenylcyclopropenone sensitization with weekly scalp DPC. The data belong to a study of human T cells and chemical hapten exposure. Under the authors' procedure: Counts of TCRs in each sample centred on a median of about 99,000 and extended from approximately 25,000 to 650,000. TCRdb called the RACE reads again in MiXCR, with one record for every CDR3 protein. The V and J calls follow TCRdb's processing rather than the paper's. Seen here are over 65,000 distinct CDR3 sequences, roughly a tenth observed once, and the top ten hold around 4.4%.

The receptor was isolated from a woman in her forties or fifties with alopecia areata. Some clones in this sample may be carry-over from other donors' samples. The chain links TRBV7-2 to TRBJ2-2; TRBD2 matches at 7 bases. This material consisted of whole blood, taken in connection with sensitization to the hapten diphenylcyclopropenone (DPC). CDR3 loop: CASSLYASGPGELFF. The CDR3 nucleotides read TGTGCCAGCAGCTTATACGCTAGCGGTCCCGGGGAGCTGTTTTTT.